These T cell receptor beta chains were read from a single sample in a study of identical twins. TCRdb re-called the 5' RACE reads with MiXCR, one entry per CDR3 protein. The data contain about 520,000 distinct CDR3 sequences, approximately 22% of them singletons. These data were likewise used in another study, on T cells expressing NK-cell markers.

Specimen: CD4+ T cells sorted from blood. The receptors stem from a woman between 18 and 29 years old in good health. CDR3s include the opening cysteine and the closing phenylalanine or tryptophan. A D gene is named only where the DNA matches it firmly. A clone size is listed for some rows: how often the clone was seen (once, few, many), or a class if it is expanded.

size,J,D,V,CDR3,DNA
-,TRBJ1-2,TRBD1,TRBV27,CASSGQGFNYGYTF,TGTGCCAGCAGCGGACAGGGTTTTAACTATGGCTACACCTTC
few,TRBJ2-1,-,TRBV20-1,CSAPEVHHNEQFF,TGCAGTGCCCCGGAGGTTCATCACAATGAGCAGTTCTTC
-,TRBJ2-3,TRBD2,TRBV29-1,CSVLAESTDTQYF,TGCAGCGTCCTAGCGGAGAGCACAGATACGCAGTATTTT
-,TRBJ2-5,-,TRBV20-1,CSARFSLGLDIKTQYF,TGCAGTGCTAGATTCTCCCTCGGGCTAGATATAAAGACCCAGTACTTC
-,TRBJ1-2,-,TRBV20-1,CSAPLRFNYGYTF,TGCAGTGCCCCCTTGCGGTTTAACTATGGCTACACCTTC
-,TRBJ2-5,TRBD2,TRBV27,CASRLIGGETQYF,TGTGCCAGCAGACTTATCGGGGGGGAGACCCAGTACTTC
-,TRBJ1-3,-,TRBV15,CATSSGPGNTIYF,TGTGCCACCAGCAGTGGACCGGGAAACACCATATATTTT
few,TRBJ1-2,TRBD1,TRBV13,CASSFRQGEGGYTF,TGTGCCAGCAGCTTCCGACAGGGGGAAGGGGGCTACACCTTC
few,TRBJ1-2,-,TRBV27,CASSSPGLGKGYTF,TGTGCCAGCAGTTCTCCGGGACTGGGAAAGGGCTACACCTTC
-,TRBJ2-2,-,TRBV7-9,CASSLHNSPGELFF,TGTGCCAGCAGCCTCCACAACTCCCCCGGGGAGCTGTTTTTT
-,TRBJ2-5,-,TRBV11-2,CASSVNRLPQETQYF,TGTGCCAGCAGCGTTAACAGGCTCCCTCAAGAGACCCAGTACTTC
many,TRBJ1-1,-,TRBV6-6,CASSYGQNTEAFF,TGTGCCAGCAGTTACGGACAGAACACTGAAGCTTTCTTT